This is a list of T cell receptor beta chains from one sample in a study of blood T cell repertoires in COVID-19. Sequencing used immunoSEQ multiplex PCR; TCRdb keeps in-frame clones, though not all of them. The table has 180,000 or so clones, roughly nine tenths seen once. The specimen was peripheral blood. These receptors were collected from a young man with acute or convalescent COVID-19. CDR3s include the opening cysteine and the closing phenylalanine or tryptophan. The D gene is left open where the match is weak. The listing skips clone size in some rows; elsewhere it reads once, few, many or a size class.

clone size: NA
V gene: TRBV9
D gene: TRBD1
J gene: TRBJ1-1
CDR3 protein: CASSVGTGLGTEAFF
CDR3 DNA: TGTGCCAGCAGCGTAGGGACAGGGCTGGGCACTGAAGCTTTCTTT

clone size: NA
V gene: TRBV7-3
D gene: TRBD2
J gene: TRBJ2-1
CDR3 protein: CASSHQSGGIAEQFF
CDR3 DNA: TGTGCCAGCAGCCACCAGTCGGGGGGGATTGCGGAGCAGTTCTTC

clone size: NA
V gene: TRBV3-1/TRBV3-2
D gene: TRBD1
J gene: TRBJ1-4
CDR3 protein: CASSQLLTSRTGGIGRLFF
CDR3 DNA: TGTGCCAGCAGCCAACTCTTAACTTCTAGGACAGGGGGAATTGGAAGACTGTTTTTT

clone size: NA
V gene: TRBV6-5
D gene: NA
J gene: TRBJ2-5
CDR3 protein: CASVFGGSRETQYF
CDR3 DNA: TGTGCCAGCGTCTTTGGGGGCAGTAGGGAGACCCAGTACTTC

clone size: NA
V gene: TRBV30
D gene: NA
J gene: TRBJ1-1
CDR3 protein: CAWSLFTEAFF
CDR3 DNA: TGTGCCTGGTCCTTATTCACTGAAGCTTTCTTT

clone size: NA
V gene: TRBV19
D gene: TRBD1
J gene: TRBJ1-1
CDR3 protein: CASSWTGGVGTEAFF
CDR3 DNA: TGTGCCAGTAGCTGGACAGGGGGCGTTGGGACTGAAGCTTTCTTT

clone size: NA
V gene: TRBV3-1/TRBV3-2
D gene: TRBD2
J gene: TRBJ2-7
CDR3 protein: CASSKRGYEQYF
CDR3 DNA: TGTGCCAGCAGCAAGCGGGGGTACGAGCAGTACTTC

clone size: once
V gene: TRBV10-2
D gene: TRBD1
J gene: TRBJ1-1
CDR3 protein: CASRGQSNTEAFF
CDR3 DNA: TGCGCCAGCAGGGGACAGTCGAACACTGAAGCTTTCTTT

clone size: NA
V gene: TRBV19
D gene: NA
J gene: TRBJ1-1
CDR3 protein: CASSSQQGGTEAFF
CDR3 DNA: TGTGCCAGTAGTAGCCAACAGGGCGGAACTGAAGCTTTCTTT

clone size: NA
V gene: TRBV4-2
D gene: TRBD1
J gene: TRBJ2-7
CDR3 protein: CASSPGQGEYEQYF
CDR3 DNA: TGTGCCAGCAGCCCGGGACAGGGGGAATACGAGCAGTACTTC

clone size: NA
V gene: TRBV28
D gene: TRBD2
J gene: TRBJ2-1
CDR3 protein: CASSFESGGSYNEQFF
CDR3 DNA: TGTGCCAGCAGTTTTGAGTCGGGGGGTTCCTACAATGAGCAGTTCTTC

clone size: NA
V gene: TRBV6-4
D gene: NA
J gene: TRBJ1-6
CDR3 protein: CASSDSRGSPLHF
CDR3 DNA: TGTGCCAGCAGTGACTCGAGAGGTTCACCCCTCCACTTT

clone size: NA
V gene: TRBV30
D gene: NA
J gene: TRBJ1-5
CDR3 protein: CAWSDSSNQPQHF
CDR3 DNA: TGTGCCTGGAGTGATAGTAGCAATCAGCCCCAGCATTTT

clone size: NA
V gene: TRBV6-5
D gene: NA
J gene: TRBJ1-2
CDR3 protein: CASTYTGHQNYGYTF
CDR3 DNA: TGTGCCAGCACCTATACGGGACATCAAAACTATGGCTACACCTTC

clone size: NA
V gene: TRBV4-1
D gene: NA
J gene: TRBJ1-1
CDR3 protein: CASSQGQGSTEAFF
CDR3 DNA: TGCGCCAGCAGCCAAGGGCAGGGCTCCACTGAAGCTTTCTTT

clone size: NA
V gene: TRBV30
D gene: TRBD1
J gene: TRBJ2-5
CDR3 protein: CAWSVLPTGQETQYF
CDR3 DNA: TGTGCCTGGAGTGTACTCCCGACAGGGCAAGAGACCCAGTACTTC

clone size: NA
V gene: TRBV5-1
D gene: NA
J gene: TRBJ2-5
CDR3 protein: CASSREETQYF
CDR3 DNA: TGCGCCAGCAGCCGGGAAGAGACCCAGTACTTC

clone size: few
V gene: TRBV6-5
D gene: NA
J gene: TRBJ2-5
CDR3 protein: CASSPPPRAQYF
CDR3 DNA: TGTGCCAGCAGCCCCCCTCCGCGGGCCCAGTACTTC

clone size: NA
V gene: TRBV30
D gene: NA
J gene: TRBJ1-2
CDR3 protein: CAWSDMNRVLGYTF
CDR3 DNA: TGTGCCTGGAGTGACATGAACAGGGTGTTGGGCTACACCTTC

clone size: NA
V gene: TRBV7-7
D gene: TRBD2
J gene: TRBJ2-2
CDR3 protein: CASSSGLAGGRTNTGELFF
CDR3 DNA: TGTGCCAGCAGCTCCGGACTAGCGGGGGGGAGAACGAACACCGGGGAGCTGTTTTTT

clone size: NA
V gene: TRBV19
D gene: TRBD1
J gene: TRBJ2-2
CDR3 protein: CASSPGQGGTGELFF
CDR3 DNA: TGTGCCAGTAGCCCTGGACAGGGTGGCACCGGGGAGCTGTTTTTT

clone size: NA
V gene: TRBV19
D gene: NA
J gene: TRBJ1-3
CDR3 protein: CASSLSPVPSGNTIYF
CDR3 DNA: TGTGCCAGTAGTCTTTCGCCAGTGCCCTCTGGAAACACCATATATTTT

clone size: NA
V gene: TRBV19
D gene: TRBD1
J gene: TRBJ1-1
CDR3 protein: CASGNRGDTEAFF
CDR3 DNA: TGTGCCAGTGGGAACAGGGGTGATACTGAAGCTTTCTTT

clone size: NA
V gene: TRBV5-1
D gene: NA
J gene: TRBJ2-3
CDR3 protein: CASSLDTGGTDTQYF
CDR3 DNA: TGCGCCAGCAGCTTGGATACGGGGGGCACAGATACGCAGTATTTT

clone size: NA
V gene: TRBV10-3
D gene: NA
J gene: TRBJ1-1
CDR3 protein: CAISEPEQGFTEAFF
CDR3 DNA: TGTGCCATCAGTGAGCCAGAACAGGGATTCACTGAAGCTTTCTTT

clone size: NA
V gene: TRBV23-1
D gene: NA
J gene: TRBJ1-2
CDR3 protein: CASSQASVNYGYTF
CDR3 DNA: TGCGCCAGCAGTCAAGCCAGCGTAAACTATGGCTACACCTTC

clone size: once
V gene: TRBV7-2
D gene: NA
J gene: TRBJ1-5
CDR3 protein: CASSPPGGQPQHF
CDR3 DNA: TGTGCCAGCAGCCCTCCGGGGGGTCAGCCCCAGCATTTT

clone size: NA
V gene: TRBV30
D gene: TRBD1
J gene: TRBJ1-1
CDR3 protein: CACPSRTGGKTEAFF
CDR3 DNA: TGTGCCTGCCCGTCTCGGACAGGGGGCAAAACTGAAGCTTTCTTT

clone size: NA
V gene: TRBV30
D gene: NA
J gene: TRBJ1-5
CDR3 protein: CAWSVPAGHYSNQPQHF
CDR3 DNA: TGTGCCTGGAGTGTCCCGGCAGGTCATTATAGCAATCAGCCCCAGCATTTT

clone size: NA
V gene: TRBV30
D gene: NA
J gene: TRBJ2-7
CDR3 protein: CAWATGSYEQYF
CDR3 DNA: TGTGCCTGGGCAACAGGGTCCTACGAGCAGTACTTC

clone size: NA
V gene: TRBV7-8
D gene: TRBD1
J gene: TRBJ1-3
CDR3 protein: CASSWMGQGSGNTIYF
CDR3 DNA: TGTGCCAGCAGCTGGATGGGACAGGGTTCTGGAAACACCATATATTTT

clone size: NA
V gene: TRBV28
D gene: TRBD1
J gene: TRBJ1-1
CDR3 protein: CASRIRDRATEAFF
CDR3 DNA: TGTGCCAGCAGAATCCGGGACAGGGCCACTGAAGCTTTCTTT

clone size: NA
V gene: TRBV7-3
D gene: NA
J gene: TRBJ1-2
CDR3 protein: CASSPLGGNYGYTF
CDR3 DNA: TGTGCCAGCAGCCCCTTGGGAGGGAACTATGGCTACACCTTC

clone size: NA
V gene: TRBV3-1/TRBV3-2
D gene: TRBD2
J gene: TRBJ2-5
CDR3 protein: CASSQGASGAQETQYF
CDR3 DNA: TGTGCCAGCAGCCAAGGAGCTAGCGGGGCCCAAGAGACCCAGTACTTC

clone size: NA
V gene: TRBV28
D gene: NA
J gene: TRBJ1-2
CDR3 protein: CASSKRGRGATNNYGYTF
CDR3 DNA: TGTGCCAGCAGTAAGAGGGGCAGGGGCGCCACCAATAACTATGGCTACACCTTC

clone size: few
V gene: TRBV11-2
D gene: NA
J gene: TRBJ2-1
CDR3 protein: CASRWADSYNEQFF
CDR3 DNA: TGTGCCAGTCGGTGGGCAGACTCCTACAATGAGCAGTTCTTC

clone size: NA
V gene: TRBV5-1
D gene: TRBD1
J gene: TRBJ2-3
CDR3 protein: CASSLARGTGTDTQYF
CDR3 DNA: TGCGCCAGCAGCTTGGCCAGGGGGACAGGCACAGATACGCAGTATTTT